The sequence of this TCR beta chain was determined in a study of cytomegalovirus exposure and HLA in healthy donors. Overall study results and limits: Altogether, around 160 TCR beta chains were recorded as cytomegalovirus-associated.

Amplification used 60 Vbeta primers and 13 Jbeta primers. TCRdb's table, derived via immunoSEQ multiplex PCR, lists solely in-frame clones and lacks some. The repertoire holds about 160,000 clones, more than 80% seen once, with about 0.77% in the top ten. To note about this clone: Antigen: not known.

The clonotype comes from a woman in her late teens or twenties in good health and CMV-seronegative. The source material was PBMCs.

The CDR3 loop reads CASSPRSGHIEAFF. CDR3 bases: TGTGCCAGCTCACCACGCTCTGGACACATTGAAGCTTTCTTT. The chain links TRBV18 to TRBJ1-1; D may be TRBD1 (5 bases). Germline V gives CDR1 KGHSH, CDR2 LQKENI. The CDR3 contains 14 residues. Trimming pared 1 base from V and 7 bases from J, leaving 13 bases between.